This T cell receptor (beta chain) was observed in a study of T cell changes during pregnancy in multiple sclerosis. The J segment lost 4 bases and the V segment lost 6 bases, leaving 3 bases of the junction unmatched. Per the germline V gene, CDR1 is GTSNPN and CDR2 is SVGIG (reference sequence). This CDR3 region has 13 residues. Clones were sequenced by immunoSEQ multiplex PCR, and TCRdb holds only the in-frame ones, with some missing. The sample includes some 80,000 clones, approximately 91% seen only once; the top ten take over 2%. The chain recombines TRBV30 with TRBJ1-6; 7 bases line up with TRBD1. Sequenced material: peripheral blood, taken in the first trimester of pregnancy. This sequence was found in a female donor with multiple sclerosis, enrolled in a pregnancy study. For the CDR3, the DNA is TGTGCCTGTTCACAGGGGTATAATTCACCCCTCCACTTT. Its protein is CACSQGYNSPLHF.